This T cell receptor (beta chain) was profiled in a study of Graves' ophthalmopathy and Graves' hyperthyroidism. Study-wide findings and caveats: Among thyroid clonotypes expanded above 0.001 frequency, most also appeared in blood.

Note on this clonotype: The antigen is unknown.

Researchers took RNA transcripts and amplified TCR beta CDR3 regions from them. RT-PCR in the first round used HTBI primers; a second-round multiplex PCR followed. One entry per CDR3 protein, called by TCRdb with MiXCR from the multiplex PCR reads. The sample lists some 1.1 million distinct CDR3 sequences, roughly two fifths occurring once. Material: peripheral blood or thyroid tissue (not recorded which). The sequence was obtained from an adult man with Graves' hyperthyroidism.

The CDR3 DNA reads as TGTGCCAGCAGCCCTTGGGCTTTCTTT. The encoded protein is CASSPWAFF. The rearrangement uses TRBV12-3 or TRBV12-4 and TRBJ1-1; D gene uncertain. The CDR3 contains 9 residues. Trimming left V 6 bases short and J 11 bases short, with 7 bases between.